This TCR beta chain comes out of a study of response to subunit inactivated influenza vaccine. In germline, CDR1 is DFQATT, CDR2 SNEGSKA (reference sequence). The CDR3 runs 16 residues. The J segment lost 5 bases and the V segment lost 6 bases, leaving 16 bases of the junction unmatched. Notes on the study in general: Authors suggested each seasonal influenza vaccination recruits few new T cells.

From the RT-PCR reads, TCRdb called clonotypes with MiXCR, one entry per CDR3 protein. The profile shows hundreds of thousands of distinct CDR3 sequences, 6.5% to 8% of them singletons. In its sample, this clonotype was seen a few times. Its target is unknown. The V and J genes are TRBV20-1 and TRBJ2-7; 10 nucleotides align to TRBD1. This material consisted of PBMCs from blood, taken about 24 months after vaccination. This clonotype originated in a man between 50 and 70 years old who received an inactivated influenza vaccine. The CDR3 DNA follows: TGCAGTGCGGACTTTATGACAGGGGGCGTTCTACACGAGCAGTACTTC. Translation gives CSADFMTGGVLHEQYF.